This T cell receptor beta chain was obtained from a study of OX40 agonist ivuxolimab in advanced cancers. Across the whole study: Hepatocellular carcinoma, melanoma, renal cell or head and neck cancer occurred in dose-escalation patients. Findings of the study overall: There were, on average, more expanded clones in CD8+ T cells than in CD4+. At 0.1-3.0 mg/kg, partial responders had clonal expansion among the lowest observed.

The sample holds one count of this clone. Its antigen is as yet unknown. Germline V gives CDR1 MNHNS, CDR2 SASEGT. CDR3 length: 15 amino acids. The J segment lost 4 bases and the V segment lost 2 bases, leaving 5 bases of the junction unmatched. Only in-frame clones appear in the TCRdb table, and some are missing; sequencing was by immunoSEQ multiplex PCR. The profile shows tens of thousands of clones, 75% to 95% of them singletons. The clonotype comes from an adult with an advanced solid tumor such as melanoma, head and neck, liver or kidney cancer. Sequencing was performed on CD4+ or CD8+ T cells sorted from blood, taken in a trial of the OX40 agonist ivuxolimab. The chain joins TRBV6-1 to TRBJ2-7, with TRBD2 matching over 10 bases. This CDR3 is CASSEQWTSGYEQYF. In nucleotides, the CDR3 is TGTGCCAGCAGTGAACAGTGGACTAGCGGTTACGAGCAGTACTTC.